Given below is one T cell receptor beta chain in context. The antigen remains unidentified. These data belong to a study of cytomegalovirus exposure and HLA in healthy donors. Trimming removed 3 bases from V and 8 bases from J, with 14 bases in between. The CDR3 consists of 14 residues. Germline CDR1 SGDLS, CDR2 YYNGEE. Sequencing used immunoSEQ multiplex PCR; TCRdb keeps in-frame clones, though not all of them. There are about 240,000 clones in the sample; roughly 86% occur only once, and less than 1.5% lies in the top ten. Study-wide points: TCR clusters originating in the first cohort tended to co-occur in the 110 or so validation repertoires, according to a later analysis. Among TCR sequences, most were rare, though some public TCRs appeared in many donors. Both high specificity and high sensitivity reportedly marked the classifier's diagnosis of cytomegalovirus status.

Sequenced input: PBMCs. The clonotype originates from a woman in her 30s in good health and CMV-seropositive. This chain joins TRBV9 and TRBJ1-4, with D unclear. DNA of the CDR3: TGTGCCAGCAGCGCCGGGGTAAACGGCGAAAAACTGTTTTTT. Its protein is CASSAGVNGEKLFF.